This entry is about one T cell receptor (beta chain). The target antigen is unknown. CDR3 length: 14 residues. Germline lookup yields CDR1 SGHTA and CDR2 FQGNSA. V lost 6 bases, J lost 4 bases, and 5 bases stayed unmatched. These data originate in a study of shared clonotypes between healthy human individuals. As for the study in general: A couple of women and a few men aged 18 to 49 made up the donors.

The unsorted PBMC sample used ten immunoSEQ deep assay plates. Assay used: immunoSEQ multiplex PCR; TCRdb lists only in-frame clones, some missing. The table has around 440,000 clones, approximately 77% seen once. Study-wide results and limits: Few donors restricted represented genetic and exposure-history diversity.

The clonotype comes from a woman aged 40 to 55 in good health. Some clones in this sample may be carry-over from other donors' samples. Material for sequencing was PBMCs. The chain links TRBV7-2 to TRBJ2-3; 9 bases are a match to TRBD1. CDR3 sequence: CASREQGASDTQYF. In DNA, the CDR3 is TGTGCCAGCAGGGAACAGGGGGCCTCAGATACGCAGTATTTT.